Shown below are 6 T cell receptor beta chains from a single sample sequenced in a study of T cell responses to AZD1222 COVID-19 vaccine. Measured with immunoSEQ multiplex PCR; TCRdb has only the in-frame clones, and not every one. The profile shows roughly 70,000 clones, roughly 85% of them singletons. The sample was peripheral blood, taken on day 0 of AZD1222 vaccination. These receptors originate from an adult in good health.

The V and J genes are TRBV5-8 and TRBJ2-5; 8 bases align to TRBD1. The CDR3 contains 14 residues. Germline CDR1 is SGHTS and CDR2 is YDEGEE. The V and J ends lost 0 bases and 4 bases, in that order; junction bases with no gene match: 2. The CDR3 loop reads CASSLGTGRETQYF. The CDR3 DNA follows: TGTGCCAGCAGCTTGGGGACAGGGAGAGAGACCCAGTACTTC.

The CDR3 here is CASSGVGDTQYF. The DNA for the CDR3 is TGTGCCAGCAGCGGTGTCGGAGATACGCAGTATTTT. This chain joins TRBV5-6 and TRBJ2-3; D is ambiguous. Germline CDR1 SGHDT, CDR2 YYEEEE. With 4 bases removed from V and 5 bases from J, the gap between germline ends came to 8 bases. This CDR3 has 12 residues.

The CDR3 reads CASKPFLKVNYGYTF. CDR3 sequence (DNA): TGTGCCAGCAAACCTTTTTTGAAGGTAAACTATGGCTACACCTTC. The rearrangement joins TRBV25-1 to TRBJ1-2; D remains unclear. The V gene lost 7 bases and the J gene lost 2 bases, with 17 bases spanning the gap. From germline, CDR1 is MGHDK and CDR2 SYGVNS. The CDR3 has 15 amino acids.

The CDR3 is CAIHEEVDYGYTF. The CDR3 bases are TGTGCCATCCACGAGGAGGTCGACTATGGCTACACCTTC. The gene calls are TRBV10-3 and TRBJ1-2; no clear D gene. The CDR3 loop spans 13 amino acids. Trimming took 8 bases from V and 3 from J, leaving 13 bases between them. CDR1 and CDR2 (germline): ENHRY, SYGVKD.

V is TRBV2 and J is TRBJ1-6; D gene uncertain. CDR3 length: 16 amino acids. Germline values: CDR1 SNHLY, CDR2 FYNNEI. V was clipped by 2 bases and J by 6 bases, with 14 bases between them. CDR3 loop: CASSELMRRGNSPLHF. The CDR3 nucleotides read TGTGCCAGCAGTGAACTAATGAGACGGGGTAATTCACCCCTCCACTTT.

This chain links TRBV4-1 with TRBJ1-2, with D perhaps TRBD1 (6 bases). Germline V CDR1 and CDR2: MGHRA, YSYEKL. This CDR3 comprises 15 residues. V shed 4 bases and J shed 3 bases, with 15 bases lying between them. The CDR3 DNA follows: TGCGCCAGCAGCCGAACAGGGTTCGAGGACTATGGCTACACCTTC. It specifies CASSRTGFEDYGYTF.